These 28 T cell receptor beta chains were all obtained from the same sample, sequenced in a study of radiotherapy plus CTLA-4 blockade in lung cancer (dated by TCRdb to 2016 to 2019). Library method: the immunoSEQ multiplex PCR assay. TCRdb re-hosts the immuneACCESS table, in-frame sequences only. Its copies lack some clones; in the studies checked, an unresolved V gene accounts for under half of them, and the cause for the rest is not known. Counted in this sample were 70,000 to 90,000 clones; approximately 80% of them appeared once. 7% to 7.5% of the sample belongs to the ten largest clones. Sample: peripheral blood, taken from a patient treated with radiotherapy plus ipilimumab. The receptors derive from a human donor with non-small cell lung cancer who had a complete response to radiotherapy plus ipilimumab.

This sequence joins TRBV30 and TRBJ2-3; D remains ambiguous. CDR1 is GTSNPN and CDR2 is SVGIG in the germline V gene (reference sequence). This CDR3 spans 12 amino acids. Trimming removed 1 base from V and 8 bases from J, with 10 bases in between. CDR3: CAWSAGAFTQYF. CDR3 coding DNA: TGTGCCTGGAGTGCTGGAGCGTTTACGCAGTATTTT.

V and J are TRBV2 and TRBJ1-1; tentative D call: TRBD1 (5 bases). V was cut by 8 bases and J by 7 bases, with 17 bases left in between. Germline V gene sequence: CDR1 SNHLY, CDR2 FYNNEI. This CDR3 is 13 amino acids long. CDR3 in amino acids: CASFPRGTNEAFF. CDR3 nucleotides: TGTGCCAGCTTCCCGAGGGGAACGAATGAAGCTTTCTTT.

The CDR3 coding sequence is TGTGCCAGTACCACGACGGGACGGTCCCCTCAGCCCCAGCATTTT. Its translation is CASTTTGRSPQPQHF. The chain uses TRBV19 and TRBJ1-5; a possible D gene is TRBD1 (5 bases). CDR3 size: 15 residues. Trimming removed 7 bases at V and 6 bases at J, with 19 bases between. Looked up from germline, CDR1 is LNHDA and CDR2 is SQIVND (reference sequence). The full variable domain, rest sourced from reference TRBV19 and TRBJ1-5, is DGGITQSPKYLFRKEGQNVTLSCEQNLNHDAMYWYRQDPGQGLRLIYYSQIVNDFQKGDIAEGYSVSREKKESFPLTVTSAQKNPTAFYLCASTTTGRSPQPQHFGDGTRLSIL.

This chain connects TRBV11-3 to TRBJ2-5; D is ambiguous. CDR3 size: 17 residues. CDR1 SGHNT and CDR2 YENEEA come from the germline V gene. Trimming took off 0 bases at V and 2 bases at J, with 16 bases between the two ends. The CDR3 DNA reads TGTGCCAGCAGCTTAGATTTTGGCACGGGTATTCAAGAGACCCAGTACTTC. Protein product: CASSLDFGTGIQETQYF.

This chain links TRBV27 with TRBJ1-1; D gene ambiguous. Germline CDR1 and CDR2: MNHEY and SMNVEV (reference sequence). Deletions cut 2 bases from V and 1 base from J, with 11 bases between. This CDR3 comprises 15 residues. This chain's CDR3 is CASSLTRATNTEAFF. The CDR3 region has the DNA TGTGCCAGCAGTTTAACAAGGGCTACGAACACTGAAGCTTTCTTT.

V usage is TRBV2 and J usage is TRBJ1-4, with 12 bases identical to TRBD1. The CDR3 has 17 amino acids. The V gene end was trimmed by 4 bases and the J gene end by 3 bases; junction bases not matched to a gene: 6. CDR1 and CDR2 (germline): SNHLY, FYNNEI. For the CDR3, the DNA is TGTGCCAGCAGTGGGGACAGGGGGCACCGAGCTAATGAAAAACTGTTTTTT. It translates to CASSGDRGHRANEKLFF.

The genes are TRBV29-1 and TRBJ2-2; D remains unclear. CDR3 length equals 12 residues. V lost 1 base and J 7 bases, leaving 7 bases between the germline ends. Germline V CDR1 and CDR2: SQVTM, ANQGSEA. CDR3 protein: CSVEGKNGELFF. The DNA for the CDR3 is TGCAGCGTTGAAGGGAAAAACGGGGAGCTGTTTTTT.

In this sample, this clone turned up once. The chain has TRBV18 and TRBJ2-5; D remains ambiguous. Per the germline V gene, CDR1 is KGHSH and CDR2 is LQKENI. V was pared by 6 bases and J by 1 base, with 6 bases between. The CDR3 runs 12 residues. The CDR3 sequence: CASSLLQETQYF. Written as DNA, the CDR3 is TGTGCCAGCTCCCTCCTCCAAGAGACCCAGTACTTC.

The V and J genes are TRBV11-2 and TRBJ2-1; the D is unclear. This CDR3 spans 12 amino acids. V was shortened by 4 bases and J by 8 bases, with 9 bases between the two germline ends. Germline CDR1 is SGHAT and CDR2 is FQNNGV. In DNA form, the CDR3 reads TGTGCCAGCAGCTCATGGTGGGATGAGCAGTTCTTC. This translates into CASSSWWDEQFF. Full variable domain (rest looked up from reference TRBV11-2 and TRBJ2-1): EAGVAQSPRYKIIEKRQSVAFWCNPISGHATLYWYQQILGQGPKLLIQFQNNGVVDDSQLPKDRFSAERLKGVDSTLKIQPAKLEDSAVYLCASSSWWDEQFFGPGTRLTVL.

This clone came up many times. V and J are TRBV18 and TRBJ1-6; 7 positions match TRBD1. The germline V gene has CDR1 KGHSH and CDR2 LQKENI. The CDR3 consists of 14 residues. V trimming: 3 bases; J trimming: 9 bases; junction bases outside the gene matches: 5. CDR3 in DNA: TGTGCCAGCTCACCTGGGACAGCGAGTTCACCCCTCCACTTT. Translation gives CASSPGTASSPLHF.

The rearrangement uses TRBV11-3 and TRBJ2-2, with TRBD1 as a possible D gene (5 bases). The length of the CDR3 is 17 residues. Trimming stripped 5 bases from V and 1 base from J, with 17 bases between. The V gene's germline CDR1 is SGHNT and CDR2 YENEEA. CDR3: CASSRSLQGQNTGELFF. As DNA, the CDR3 is TGTGCCAGCAGCCGATCATTGCAGGGCCAGAACACCGGGGAGCTGTTTTTT.

This chain uses TRBV28 with TRBJ2-6; 11 nucleotides agree with TRBD1. Germline V CDR1 and CDR2: MDHEN, SYDVKM. The V gene end was trimmed by 8 bases and the J gene end by 1 base; junction bases not matched to a gene: 10. This CDR3 is built from 18 residues. The DNA for the CDR3 is TGTGCCAGCGGAATTAGGACAGGGGGCGGGTCTGGGGCCAACGTCCTGACTTTC. Translating gives CASGIRTGGGSGANVLTF.

This chain connects TRBV7-2 to TRBJ2-7; either TRBD1 or TRBD2 may supply D (5 bases each). This CDR3 region has 14 residues. Germline V gene sequence: CDR1 SGHTA, CDR2 FQGNSA. V lost 1 base to trimming and J lost 1 base, with 8 bases between them. CDR3 amino acids: CASSLGGGSYEQYV. CDR3 DNA sequence: TGTGCCAGCAGCTTAGGTGGGGGTTCCTACGAGCAGTACGTC.

This clone was seen only a few times. This sequence joins TRBV9 and TRBJ1-6; 10 bases fit TRBD1. Germline V gene lookup returns CDR1 SGDLS and CDR2 YYNGEE. This CDR3 is 17 amino acids long. Trimming removed 3 bases from V and 6 bases from J; junction bases left unmatched: 9. CDR3 DNA sequence: TGTGCCAGCAGCGCCGTAGGGGGACAGGGGATTAATTCACCCCTCCACTTT. Translated, it gives CASSAVGGQGINSPLHF.

The chain couples TRBV11-3 to TRBJ2-3; 8 bases agree with TRBD2. There are 16 residues in the CDR3. Germline V CDR1 and CDR2: SGHNT, YENEEA. With 5 bases clipped from V and 2 bases from J, the junction kept 9 bases outside the gene matches. For the CDR3, the DNA is TGTGCCAGCAGCCCCCGTATAGCGGGAAACACAGATACGCAGTATTTT. Amino acid sequence: CASSPRIAGNTDTQYF. The entire variable domain, with the rest obtained from reference TRBV11-3 and TRBJ2-3, is as follows: EAGVVQSPRYKIIEKKQPVAFWCNPISGHNTLYWYLQNLGQGPELLIRYENEEAVDDSQLPKDRFSAERLKGVDSTLKIQPAELGDSAVYLCASSPRIAGNTDTQYFGPGTRLTVL.

The chain combines TRBV7-8 with TRBJ1-2; weak D call: TRBD1 (6 bases). The CDR3 has 14 residues. The germline CDR1 and CDR2 sequences are SGHVS and FQNEAQ. Trimming took 2 bases from V and 4 from J, leaving 11 bases between them. The CDR3 DNA is TGTGCCAGCAGCTTAAGGGACACAACCTATGGCTACACCTTC. Protein: CASSLRDTTYGYTF.

This chain joins TRBV5-1 and TRBJ2-5, with D perhaps given as TRBD1 or TRBD2 (6 bases each). This CDR3 region has 16 residues. Germline V CDR1 and CDR2: SGHRS, YFSETQ. V was clipped by 4 bases and J by 2 bases, with 18 bases between them. CDR3 in amino acids: CASSEQGRGGQETQYF. CDR3 bases: TGCGCCAGCAGCGAACAGGGAAGAGGAGGGCAAGAGACCCAGTACTTC.

CDR3 residues: CASSLRLGPGESWTDTQYF. The CDR3 region has the DNA TGTGCCAGCAGCTTAAGGCTAGGCCCCGGGGAATCGTGGACAGATACGCAGTATTTT. The rearrangement joins TRBV7-2 to TRBJ2-3; maybe TRBD2 (5 bases). V was pared by 2 bases and J by 3 bases, with 24 bases between. The germline V gene encodes CDR1 SGHTA and CDR2 FQGNSA. The CDR3 is 19 residues long.

J is TRBJ2-3 and V is TRBV12-5; D remains ambiguous. The V gene lost 1 base and the J gene lost 0 bases, with 5 bases spanning the gap. This CDR3 is built from 14 residues. Germline V CDR1 and CDR2: LGHNT, FRNRAP. The CDR3 DNA is TGTGCTAGTGGTTTGGGGCAGAGCACAGATACGCAGTATTTT. Translating gives CASGLGQSTDTQYF.

The genes are TRBV18 and TRBJ2-7; 10 bases map to TRBD1. CDR3 length equals 16 residues. V was clipped by 3 bases and J by 0 bases; unmatched bases: 5. CDR1 is KGHSH, CDR2 LQKENI, per germline. CDR3 coding DNA: TGTGCCAGCTCACCTCGGGGACAGGGGAGCTCCTACGAGCAGTACTTC. It translates to CASSPRGQGSSYEQYF. Combining the CDR3 with reference TRBV18 and TRBJ2-7 gives the whole variable domain NAGVMQNPRHLVRRRGQEARLRCSPMKGHSHVYWYRQLPEEGLKFMVYLQKENIIDESGMPKERFSAEFPKEGPSILRIQQVVRGDSAAYFCASSPRGQGSSYEQYFGPGTRLTVT.

The rearrangement uses TRBV6-5 and TRBJ2-7; 10 nucleotides line up with TRBD1. The trim removed 4 bases at V and 6 bases at J, leaving 6 bases unmatched. The CDR3 extends over 14 amino acids. CDR1 and CDR2 from the germline V gene are MNHEY and SVGAGI. CDR3 residues: CASSLTGTGAEQYF. The CDR3 region has the DNA TGTGCCAGCAGTTTAACCGGGACAGGGGCCGAGCAGTACTTC.

This clone turned up a few times. This chain links TRBV12-5 with TRBJ1-1, with a possible D match to TRBD1 (5 bases). Germline CDR1 and CDR2: LGHNT and FRNRAP. The CDR3 length is 13 residues. V was cut by 5 bases and J by 8 bases, with 15 bases left in between. The CDR3 protein is CASGLGRGVEAFF. DNA for the CDR3: TGTGCTAGTGGTCTTGGGAGGGGAGTAGAAGCTTTCTTT.

This chain joins TRBV4-3 and TRBJ2-3; D is ambiguous. V dropped 4 bases and J dropped 4 bases, with 15 bases sitting between them. Germline lookup yields CDR1 LGHNA and CDR2 YSLEER. The length of the CDR3 is 15 residues. The CDR3 region has the DNA TGCGCCAGCAGCCCAAGGGTGGTTGGCGCAGATACGCAGTATTTT. It specifies CASSPRVVGADTQYF.

The V gene is TRBV4-1, the J gene TRBJ2-7, with D possibly being TRBD1 (5 bases). Germline V lookup: CDR1 MGHRA, CDR2 YSYEKL. V was pared by 3 bases and J by 1 base, with 16 bases between. The CDR3 spans 16 residues. The CDR3 loop is CASSHIGQGGSYEQYF. The CDR3 DNA reads as TGCGCCAGCAGCCATATCGGACAAGGTGGATCCTACGAGCAGTACTTC.

The chain combines TRBV11-3 with TRBJ1-2, with no clear D. Per germline, CDR1 SGHNT and CDR2 YENEEA. Trimming cost V 5 bases and J 4 bases, with 11 bases left between them. The CDR3 is 13 residues long. The CDR3 region has the DNA TGTGCCAGCAGCCTCTCTGAGGTCTATGGCTACACCTTC. This gives the protein CASSLSEVYGYTF.

This clone was counted only a few times. The chain links TRBV7-2 to TRBJ2-2; 10 bases fit TRBD2. Germline lookup yields CDR1 SGHTA and CDR2 FQGNSA. V lost 2 bases, J lost 6 bases, and 6 bases stayed unmatched. The CDR3 totals 16 residues. The CDR3 DNA follows: TGTGCCAGCAGCTTAATCACAGCGGGAGGGCCCGGGGAGCTGTTTTTT. Its protein product is CASSLITAGGPGELFF.

CDR3 region: CASREGHTGELFF. The CDR3 DNA reads as TGTGCCAGCAGAGAGGGGCACACCGGGGAGCTGTTTTTT. V and J are TRBV6-5 and TRBJ2-2; D may correspond to TRBD1 or TRBD2 (5 bases each). V shed 6 bases and J shed 3 bases, with 8 bases lying between them. Germline V gene sequence: CDR1 MNHEY, CDR2 SVGAGI. This CDR3 has 13 amino acids.

The chain carries TRBV7-8 and TRBJ2-5; 9 bases match TRBD2. The CDR3 extends over 16 amino acids. The germline gives CDR1 SGHVS, CDR2 FQNEAQ. After removal of 2 bases from V and 7 bases from J, the junction contained 11 bases not matched to a gene. The CDR3 reads CASSLSIRSGGATQYF. Written as DNA, the CDR3 is TGTGCCAGCAGCTTAAGTATACGTAGCGGGGGTGCGACCCAGTACTTC.